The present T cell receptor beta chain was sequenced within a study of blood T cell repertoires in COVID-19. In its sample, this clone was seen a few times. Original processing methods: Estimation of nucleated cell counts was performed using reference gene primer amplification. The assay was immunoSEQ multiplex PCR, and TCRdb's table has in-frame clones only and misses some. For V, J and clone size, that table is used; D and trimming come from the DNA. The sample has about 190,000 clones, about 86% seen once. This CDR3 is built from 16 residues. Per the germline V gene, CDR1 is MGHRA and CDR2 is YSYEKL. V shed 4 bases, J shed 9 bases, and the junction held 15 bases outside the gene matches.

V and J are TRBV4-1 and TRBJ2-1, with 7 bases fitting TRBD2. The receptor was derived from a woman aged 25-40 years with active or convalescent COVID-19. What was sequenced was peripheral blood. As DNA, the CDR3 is TGCGCCAGCAGCCCCCTGGGGGAGGGGCTCGCGTTTGAGCAGTTCTTC. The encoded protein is CASSPLGEGLAFEQFF.